The source of this TCR beta chain is a study of blood T cell repertoires in COVID-19. Study-wide background: Samples taken during acute and convalescent COVID-19 were collected in the United States, Italy and Spain.

This table comes from immunoSEQ multiplex PCR, and its TCRdb copy is limited to in-frame clones, with some not included. The data contain under 300,000 clones, over 75% of them singletons. This clonotype was sampled from a young woman who had recovered from COVID-19. The sample consisted of PBMCs or T cells enriched from blood (not recorded which).

CDR3 DNA sequence: TGTGCCTGGCGCACAAGTATCCACACTGAAGCTTTCTTT. This gives the protein CAWRTSIHTEAFF. The V call is TRBV30, the J call TRBJ1-1, with D unresolved. Trimming cost V 5 bases and J 3 bases, with 13 bases left between them. The germline V gene has CDR1 GTSNPN and CDR2 SVGIG (reference sequence). This CDR3 is 13 amino acids long. The full variable domain, its missing parts supplied by reference TRBV30 and TRBJ1-1, is SQTIHQWPATLVQPVGSPLSLECTVEGTSNPNLYWYRQAAGRGLQLLFYSVGIGQISSEVPQNLSASRPQDRQFILSSKKLLLSDSGFYLCAWRTSIHTEAFFGQGTRLTVV.